This record concerns one T cell receptor (beta chain) sequence. Data came from immunoSEQ multiplex PCR; TCRdb stores just in-frame clones and leaves some out. Of some 44,000 clones detected, about nine tenths appear once; the ten largest clones hold roughly 0.49%. This entry belongs to a study of T cell changes during pregnancy in multiple sclerosis. Germline CDR1 LNHDA, CDR2 SQIVND (reference sequence). The CDR3 is 17 amino acids. With 4 bases removed from V and 0 bases from J, the gap between germline ends came to 16 bases. This rearrangement joins TRBV19 to TRBJ2-1; a weak D match, TRBD2 (6 bases). The sequenced sample was CD4+ T cells from peripheral blood mononuclear cells, obtained in the third trimester of pregnancy. The clonotype originates from a female donor with multiple sclerosis, enrolled in a pregnancy study. The CDR3 spells CASSTFIAEGSYNEQFF. CDR3 sequence (DNA): TGTGCCAGTAGTACGTTTATAGCGGAAGGCTCCTACAATGAGCAGTTCTTC.